These 31 T cell receptor beta chains came from one sample sequenced in a study of blood T cell repertoires in COVID-19. The table came from immunoSEQ multiplex PCR; TCRdb's copy has only in-frame clones and leaves some out. The sample has 250,000 or so clones; approximately 90% are singletons. The sequenced sample was peripheral blood. These receptor sequences come from a man aged 18-30 years with active or convalescent COVID-19.

The gene calls are TRBV7-3 and TRBJ2-2; D unresolved. The CDR3 runs 11 residues. CDR1 is SGHTA, CDR2 FQGTGA, per germline. V lost 2 bases and J lost 8, with 3 bases in between. The CDR3: CASSLAGELFF. As DNA, the CDR3 is TGTGCCAGCAGCTTAGCGGGGGAGCTGTTTTTT.

The chain couples TRBV19 to TRBJ1-6, with no clear D. The CDR3 loop spans 14 amino acids. The V end lost 7 bases, the J end lost 7 bases, and 14 bases lay between the germline ends. Per germline, CDR1 LNHDA and CDR2 SQIVND (reference sequence). CDR3 bases: TGTGCCAGTACCCAAATGACACAAAATTCACCCCTCCACTTT. Translation: CASTQMTQNSPLHF. The full variable domain, its missing parts supplied by reference TRBV19 and TRBJ1-6, is DGGITQSPKYLFRKEGQNVTLSCEQNLNHDAMYWYRQDPGQGLRLIYYSQIVNDFQKGDIAEGYSVSREKKESFPLTVTSAQKNPTAFYLCASTQMTQNSPLHFGNGTRLTVT.

The V and J genes are TRBV6-2 or TRBV6-3 and TRBJ2-5; D remains ambiguous. V shed 4 bases and J shed 5 bases, with 8 bases lying between them. CDR1 and CDR2 (germline): MNHEY, SVGEGT. This CDR3 has 12 residues. As DNA, the CDR3 is TGTGCCAGCAGTTCCAGATACGAGACCCAGTACTTC. This gives the protein CASSSRYETQYF.

The rearrangement uses TRBV5-4 and TRBJ1-1; D perhaps matches TRBD1 (5 bases). This CDR3 spans 13 amino acids. V was pared by 2 bases and J by 6 bases, with 11 bases between. Germline CDR1 is SGHNT and CDR2 is YYREEE (reference sequence). CDR3 in amino acids: CASSFSGAAEAFF. CDR3 bases: TGTGCCAGCAGCTTCAGTGGGGCAGCTGAAGCTTTCTTT.

The chain uses TRBV5-1 and TRBJ2-1; 7 nucleotides agree with TRBD1. Germline V gene lookup returns CDR1 SGHRS and CDR2 YFSETQ. After removal of 7 bases from V and 8 bases from J, the junction contained 18 bases not matched to a gene. The CDR3 is 16 amino acids. CDR3 DNA sequence: TGCGCCAGCGGACCCAAGACAGGGATAGTAGGCGATGAGCAGTTCTTC. Its translation: CASGPKTGIVGDEQFF.

The J gene is TRBJ1-2, the V gene TRBV28; D ambiguous. The CDR3 consists of 11 residues. The ends were cut back, 3 bases at V and 5 bases at J, with 4 bases in the middle. Looked up from germline, CDR1 is MDHEN and CDR2 is SYDVKM. CDR3 in amino acids: CASSFYYGYTF. The CDR3 DNA sequence: TGTGCCAGCAGTTTCTATTATGGCTACACCTTC.

The rearrangement links TRBV15 to TRBJ2-5; D gene unclear. Trimming removed 0 bases from V and 4 bases from J, with 12 bases in between. This CDR3 comprises 15 residues. Germline-derived CDR1 and CDR2 are LNHNV and YYDKDF (reference sequence). The CDR3 DNA reads TGTGCCACCAGCAGAGATTCCATACTCCCAGAGACCCAGTACTTC. Translated: CATSRDSILPETQYF.

This sequence joins TRBV20-1 and TRBJ2-5; D gene ambiguous. Per germline, CDR1 DFQATT and CDR2 SNEGSKA (reference sequence). CDR3 length equals 15 residues. Trimming removed 3 bases from V and 1 base from J, with 15 bases in between. The CDR3 nucleotides read TGCAGTGCTAGTTTCGCTCAGGAACTCCAAGAGACCCAGTACTTC. The encoded protein is CSASFAQELQETQYF.

V usage is TRBV6-5 and J usage is TRBJ1-4; the match to TRBD1 covers 8 bases. The CDR3 runs 16 residues. Germline assignment: CDR1 MNHEY and CDR2 SVGAGI. The ends lost 0 bases at V and 0 bases at J; junction bases unmatched: 0. CDR3 nucleotides: TGTGCCAGCAGTTACTCACAGGGGGCAACTAATGAAAAACTGTTTTTT. Amino acids: CASSYSQGATNEKLFF.

The chain is built from TRBV11-3 and TRBJ2-1; the match to TRBD1 covers 7 bases. CDR3 length: 13 residues. Trimming at V came to 4 bases and at J to 7 bases, leaving 4 bases not matched to a gene. Germline assignment: CDR1 SGHNT and CDR2 YENEEA. The CDR3 loop is CASSSPGGNEQFF. CDR3 sequence (DNA): TGTGCCAGCAGCTCCCCAGGGGGTAATGAGCAGTTCTTC. Complete variable domain (other parts from reference TRBV11-3 and TRBJ2-1): EAGVVQSPRYKIIEKKQPVAFWCNPISGHNTLYWYLQNLGQGPELLIRYENEEAVDDSQLPKDRFSAERLKGVDSTLKIQPAELGDSAVYLCASSSPGGNEQFFGPGTRLTVL.

The chain has TRBV5-6 and TRBJ2-7; 9 nucleotides match TRBD1. CDR3 size: 14 residues. Per germline, CDR1 SGHDT and CDR2 YYEEEE. With V trimmed by 3 bases and J by 5 bases, 6 bases remained unmatched. The DNA for the CDR3 is TGTGCCAGCAGCTCAGGGACAGGGCTGAACGAGCAGTACTTC. It encodes CASSSGTGLNEQYF. Drawing the rest from reference TRBV5-6 and TRBJ2-7, the complete variable domain is DAGVTQSPTHLIKTRGQQVTLRCSPKSGHDTVSWYQQALGQGPQFIFQYYEEEERQRGNFPDRFSGHQFPNYSSELNVNALLLGDSALYLCASSSGTGLNEQYFGPGTRLTVT.

The V and J genes are TRBV27 and TRBJ1-2; maybe TRBD1 (5 bases). CDR1 is MNHEY and CDR2 is SMNVEV in the germline V gene (reference sequence). The V end lost 2 bases, the J end lost 2 bases, and 9 bases lay between the germline ends. The CDR3 is made up of 14 amino acids. Here the CDR3 reads CASSLKGANYGYTF. CDR3 DNA: TGTGCCAGCAGTTTAAAAGGGGCCAACTATGGCTACACCTTC.

The rearrangement uses TRBV19 and TRBJ2-7; perhaps TRBD2 as D (6 bases). Germline V gene sequence: CDR1 LNHDA, CDR2 SQIVND (reference sequence). CDR3 length equals 14 residues. V lost 6 bases and J 0 bases, leaving 12 bases between the germline ends. CDR3 coding DNA: TGTGCCAGTAGGCCGACTAGGAGCTCCTACGAGCAGTACTTC. It translates to CASRPTRSSYEQYF.

V usage is TRBV5-4 and J usage is TRBJ2-5; 8 nucleotides align to TRBD1. From germline, CDR1 is SGHNT and CDR2 YYREEE (reference sequence). This CDR3 has 14 amino acids. The trim removed 2 bases at V and 1 base at J, leaving 1 base unmatched. The CDR3 sequence is CASSFGQGQETQYF. The CDR3 bases are TGTGCCAGCAGCTTCGGACAGGGCCAAGAGACCCAGTACTTC.

This chain's CDR3 is CASRRGGQGFTEAFF. DNA for the CDR3: TGTGCCAGCAGAAGAGGGGGACAGGGATTCACTGAAGCTTTCTTT. V gene TRBV27 combines with J gene TRBJ1-1; 9 positions match TRBD1. The V gene end was trimmed by 6 bases and the J gene end by 4 bases; junction bases not matched to a gene: 9. This CDR3 spans 15 amino acids. The V gene's germline CDR1 is MNHEY and CDR2 SMNVEV (reference sequence).

V is TRBV5-5 and J is TRBJ2-7; a weak D match, TRBD1 (6 bases). V lost 3 bases and J 1 base, leaving 14 bases between the germline ends. The CDR3 contains 15 residues. CDR1 SGHKS and CDR2 YYEKEE come from the germline V gene (reference sequence). The CDR3 spells CASSSTTGNSYEQYF. In DNA form, the CDR3 reads TGTGCCAGCAGCTCAACGACAGGTAATTCCTACGAGCAGTACTTC.

This clone was seen just once. The chain joins TRBV12-3 or TRBV12-4 to TRBJ2-7, with D uncertain. V was pared by 5 bases and J by 3 bases, with 5 bases between. The CDR3 covers 11 residues. The CDR3 DNA follows: TGTGCCAGCAGTCCCAACTACGAGCAGTACTTC. Translating gives CASSPNYEQYF.

The chain carries TRBV13 and TRBJ2-7; tentative D call: TRBD2 (6 bases). Trimming removed 6 bases at V and 6 bases at J, with 18 bases between. CDR1 and CDR2 (germline): PRHDT, FYEKMQ (reference sequence). The CDR3 runs to 14 residues. This CDR3 is CASRLWRGEGEQYF. Here the CDR3 DNA reads TGTGCCAGCAGATTGTGGCGGGGCGAAGGCGAGCAGTACTTC.

The genes are TRBV6-6 and TRBJ1-3; no definite D call. V was shortened by 0 bases and J by 5 bases, with 5 bases between the two germline ends. Germline CDR1 MNHNY, CDR2 SVGAGI (reference sequence). This CDR3 is built from 13 residues. CDR3 sequence reads: CASSYSDRNTIYF. The DNA for the CDR3 is TGTGCCAGCAGTTACTCCGACAGAAACACCATATATTTT.

This chain joins TRBV9 and TRBJ2-1; possible D gene TRBD2, 5 bases. The CDR3 runs to 18 residues. V lost 0 bases to trimming and J lost 1 base, with 17 bases between them. Looked up from germline, CDR1 is SGDLS and CDR2 is YYNGEE. This CDR3 is CASSVGPLGRGSYNEQFF. CDR3 in DNA: TGTGCCAGCAGCGTAGGACCCCTGGGCCGCGGGTCCTACAATGAGCAGTTCTTC. Full variable domain (remainder filled in from reference TRBV9 and TRBJ2-1): DSGVTQTPKHLITATGQRVTLRCSPRSGDLSVYWYQQSLDQGLQFLIQYYNGEERAKGNILERFSAQQFPDLHSELNLSSLELGDSALYFCASSVGPLGRGSYNEQFFGPGTRLTVL.

The chain links TRBV29-1 to TRBJ1-2; TRBD1 agrees at 9 bases. Germline V gene lookup returns CDR1 SQVTM and CDR2 ANQGSEA. V dropped 0 bases and J dropped 7; count of bases not matched to a gene: 6. CDR3 length equals 14 residues. CDR3 nucleotide sequence: TGCAGCGTTGAAGATCGGGACAGGGTCGCTGGCTACACCTTC. The encoded protein is CSVEDRDRVAGYTF.

The chain uses TRBV7-2 and TRBJ2-1; 13 bases match TRBD2. In germline, CDR1 is SGHTA, CDR2 FQGNSA. This CDR3 comprises 15 residues. Trimming took 4 bases from V and 9 from J; bases not matched to a gene: 6. In DNA form, the CDR3 reads TGTGCCAGCAGCTACGGACTAGCGGGAGCGGGTGAGCAGTTCTTC. It codes for CASSYGLAGAGEQFF.

The rearrangement joins TRBV11-3 to TRBJ1-1; no firm D call. Germline CDR1 reads SGHNT; CDR2 reads YENEEA. The length of the CDR3 is 12 residues. Trimming pared 5 bases from V and 1 base from J, leaving 5 bases between. The DNA for the CDR3 is TGTGCCAGCAGCCACAGGAACACTGAAGCTTTCTTT. Its translation is CASSHRNTEAFF. The entire variable domain, with the rest obtained from reference TRBV11-3 and TRBJ1-1, is as follows: EAGVVQSPRYKIIEKKQPVAFWCNPISGHNTLYWYLQNLGQGPELLIRYENEEAVDDSQLPKDRFSAERLKGVDSTLKIQPAELGDSAVYLCASSHRNTEAFFGQGTRLTVV.

V usage is TRBV5-6 and J usage is TRBJ2-1; 8 bases are shared with TRBD2. This CDR3 is 18 amino acids long. Germline V gene sequence: CDR1 SGHDT, CDR2 YYEEEE. V trimming: 1 base; J trimming: 1 base; junction bases outside the gene matches: 10. The CDR3 spells CASSLPRAGLGSYNEQFF. CDR3 DNA sequence: TGTGCCAGCAGCTTGCCTAGGGCGGGACTAGGGTCCTACAATGAGCAGTTCTTC. The full variable domain, in which reference TRBV5-6 and TRBJ2-1 provide the parts outside the CDR3, is DAGVTQSPTHLIKTRGQQVTLRCSPKSGHDTVSWYQQALGQGPQFIFQYYEEEERQRGNFPDRFSGHQFPNYSSELNVNALLLGDSALYLCASSLPRAGLGSYNEQFFGPGTRLTVL.

V and J are TRBV3-1 (or the pseudogene TRBV3-2) and TRBJ2-3; 7 bases align to TRBD1. From germline, CDR1 is LGHDT and CDR2 YNNKEL (reference sequence). With V trimmed by 3 bases and J by 2 bases, 8 bases remained unmatched. The CDR3 consists of 16 residues. The CDR3 DNA reads TGTGCCAGCAGCCACCCTACAGGGGCGATCACAGATACGCAGTATTTT. It specifies CASSHPTGAITDTQYF.

The rearrangement uses TRBV2 and TRBJ2-5; 7 nucleotides line up with TRBD1. The V gene's germline CDR1 is SNHLY and CDR2 FYNNEI. This CDR3 is built from 13 residues. J lost 2 bases, V lost 8 bases, and 5 bases had no gene match. CDR3 sequence reads: CASGPGQQETQYF. In DNA, the CDR3 is TGTGCCAGCGGTCCGGGACAGCAAGAGACCCAGTACTTC.

The chain is built from TRBV9 and TRBJ2-5; 8 bases are a match to TRBD2. The J segment lost 5 bases and the V segment lost 2 bases, leaving 5 bases of the junction unmatched. There are 14 residues in the CDR3. Germline CDR1 reads SGDLS; CDR2 reads YYNGEE. The CDR3 is CASSVGTSRETQYF. Here the CDR3 DNA reads TGTGCCAGCAGCGTGGGGACTAGTCGCGAGACCCAGTACTTC.

The rearrangement uses TRBV5-8 and TRBJ2-5; D perhaps matches TRBD1 (6 bases). CDR1 SGHTS and CDR2 YDEGEE come from the germline V gene. This CDR3 is built from 17 residues. Trimming cost V 1 base and J 5 bases, with 21 bases left between them. CDR3 sequence: CASSLNRVEPLPETQYF. In DNA, the CDR3 is TGTGCCAGCAGCTTGAACAGGGTAGAACCCCTACCGGAGACCCAGTACTTC.

V gene TRBV12-3 or TRBV12-4 combines with J gene TRBJ2-1; D not certain. The CDR3 consists of 12 residues. The V end was cut by 1 base, the J end by 6 bases, with 4 bases between. The CDR3 loop reads CASSLGGNEQFF. As DNA, the CDR3 is TGTGCCAGCAGTTTAGGCGGCAATGAGCAGTTCTTC.

This chain connects TRBV3-1 (or the pseudogene TRBV3-2) to TRBJ1-4, with 9 bases lining up with TRBD1. The V gene's germline CDR1 is LGHDT and CDR2 YNNKEL (reference sequence). The trim removed 2 bases at V and 7 bases at J, leaving 5 bases unmatched. The CDR3 runs 15 residues. CDR3 in amino acids: CASSQTGGAGEKLFF. CDR3 nucleotide sequence: TGTGCCAGCAGCCAAACAGGGGGCGCAGGTGAAAAACTGTTTTTT.

The V and J genes are TRBV7-8 and TRBJ2-7, with TRBD1 identical over 9 bases. CDR1 and CDR2 from the germline V gene are SGHVS and FQNEAQ. The CDR3 loop spans 14 amino acids. V trimming: 5 bases; J trimming: 7 bases; junction bases outside the gene matches: 9. The CDR3 region has the DNA TGTGCCAGCAGCCCGGGGACAGGGAAAGGTGAGCAGTACTTC. It yields the protein CASSPGTGKGEQYF.